The 16 T cell receptor beta chains below were found in one sample sequenced in a study of blood T cell repertoires in COVID-19. Using immunoSEQ multiplex PCR, the repertoire was profiled, and TCRdb retains in-frame clones only, with some absent. The sample includes over 80,000 clones, more than 85% of them seen just once. Material: peripheral blood. The receptors derive from a man aged 60-69 years with acute or convalescent COVID-19.

The chain recombines TRBV7-8 with TRBJ1-1, with D unclear. In germline, CDR1 is SGHVS, CDR2 FQNEAQ. Deletions cut 2 bases from V and 4 bases from J, with 8 bases between. The CDR3 has 13 residues. DNA of the CDR3: TGTGCCAGCAGCTTACGGCAGGTCACTGAAGCTTTCTTT. Translated: CASSLRQVTEAFF.

The V call is TRBV7-9, the J call TRBJ2-1, with D uncertain. Germline CDR1 and CDR2: SEHNR and FQNEAQ (reference sequence). V gave up 6 bases and J gave up 5 bases, with 17 bases separating them. CDR3 size: 15 residues. This chain's CDR3 is CASSSVHSENNEQFF. CDR3 in DNA: TGTGCCAGCAGTTCCGTTCACAGTGAGAACAATGAGCAGTTCTTC.

The V and J genes are TRBV7-2 and TRBJ2-5; 16 nucleotides align to TRBD2. V lost 5 bases to trimming and J lost 7 bases; unmatched junction nucleotides: 4. CDR1 is SGHTA and CDR2 is FQGNSA in the germline V gene. The CDR3 has 15 residues. The CDR3 DNA reads TGTGCCAGCAGCGGGACTAGCGGGAGGGGAGGGACCCAGTACTTC. This sequence encodes CASSGTSGRGGTQYF. The full variable domain, completed using reference TRBV7-2 and TRBJ2-5, is GAGVSQSPSNKVTEKGKDVELRCDPISGHTALYWYRQSLGQGLEFLIYFQGNSAPDKSGLPSDRFSAERTGGSVSTLTIQRTQQEDSAVYLCASSGTSGRGGTQYFGPGTRLLVL.

The rearrangement uses TRBV4-3 and TRBJ1-4; D is perhaps TRBD1 (5 bases). V shed 4 bases and J shed 0 bases, with 12 bases lying between them. Germline lookup yields CDR1 LGHNA and CDR2 YSLEER. CDR3 size: 16 residues. The chain's CDR3 is CASSRSTGSTNEKLFF. The CDR3 nucleotides read TGCGCCAGCAGCCGCTCAACAGGCTCAACTAATGAAAAACTGTTTTTT.

CDR3 region: CASSFGTAYYEQYF. As DNA, the CDR3 is TGTGCCAGTAGTTTTGGGACAGCCTACTACGAGCAGTACTTC. This sequence joins TRBV19 and TRBJ2-7, with 7 positions matching TRBD1. V shed 5 bases and J 3 bases; nucleotides not matched to a gene: 7. This CDR3 region has 14 residues. Germline V lookup: CDR1 LNHDA, CDR2 SQIVND (reference sequence).

V usage is TRBV25-1 and J usage is TRBJ2-7, with D unclear. The CDR3 covers 12 residues. V lost 5 bases, J lost 2 bases, and 7 bases lay in between. Germline V gene lookup returns CDR1 MGHDK and CDR2 SYGVNS. In DNA form, the CDR3 reads TGTGCCAGCAGTCGCACTACCTACGAGCAGTACTTC. Translation: CASSRTTYEQYF.

Written as DNA, the CDR3 is TGCGCCAGCAGCCTAGACGGGACTTCTCTCACCGGGGAGCTGTTTTTT. It specifies CASSLDGTSLTGELFF. The chain carries TRBV5-1 and TRBJ2-2, with D possibly being TRBD2 (6 bases). V gave up 4 bases and J gave up 4 bases, with 17 bases separating them. The CDR3 length is 16 residues. The germline V gene encodes CDR1 SGHRS and CDR2 YFSETQ.

As DNA, the CDR3 is TGCGCCAGCAGCTCTAGCGGGACGGACGAGCAGTACTTC. This gives the protein CASSSSGTDEQYF. V and J are TRBV5-1 and TRBJ2-7; 9 bases align to TRBD2. With 3 bases clipped from V and 5 bases from J, the junction kept 3 bases outside the gene matches. Per the germline V gene, CDR1 is SGHRS and CDR2 is YFSETQ. The CDR3 spans 13 residues.

The J gene is TRBJ1-1, the V gene TRBV7-9, with D hard to call. Germline V gene sequence: CDR1 SEHNR, CDR2 FQNEAQ (reference sequence). The CDR3 spans 16 residues. Trimming took 5 bases from V and 4 from J, leaving 20 bases between them. CDR3 bases: TGTGCCAGCAGCCACGGTGGACGGGGAGTCGGCACTGAAGCTTTCTTT. Encoded protein: CASSHGGRGVGTEAFF. Complete variable domain (other parts from reference TRBV7-9 and TRBJ1-1): DTGVSQNPRHKITKRGQNVTFRCDPISEHNRLYWYRQTLGQGPEFLTYFQNEAQLEKSRLLSDRFSAERPKGSFSTLEIQRTEQGDSAMYLCASSHGGRGVGTEAFFGQGTRLTVV.

The rearrangement uses TRBV29-1 and TRBJ2-7, with 7 bases aligning to TRBD1. Trimming removed 6 bases from V and 2 bases from J; junction bases left unmatched: 10. CDR1 SQVTM and CDR2 ANQGSEA come from the germline V gene. There are 14 residues in the CDR3. The CDR3 coding sequence is TGCAGCGTCGAACGAACAGGGGCCCCCTACGAGCAGTACTTC. Protein sequence: CSVERTGAPYEQYF.

The rearrangement joins TRBV5-8 to TRBJ1-1; D might be TRBD1 (5 bases). The CDR3 length is 14 residues. Germline CDR1 is SGHTS and CDR2 is YDEGEE. The V end lost 2 bases, the J end lost 1 base, and 9 bases lay between the germline ends. CDR3 coding DNA: TGTGCCAGCAGCTTTACAGGTCCGAACACTGAAGCTTTCTTT. Protein product: CASSFTGPNTEAFF. Filled out from reference TRBV5-8 and TRBJ1-1, the complete variable domain reads EAGVTQSPTHLIKTRGQQATLRCSPISGHTSVYWYQQALGLGLQFLLWYDEGEERNRGNFPPRFSGRQFPNYSSELNVNALELEDSALYLCASSFTGPNTEAFFGQGTRLTVV.

This clone was detected a few times. The chain carries TRBV28 and TRBJ1-5, with D possibly matching TRBD1 (5 bases). Trimming took 2 bases from V and 6 from J, leaving 11 bases between them. The CDR3 totals 14 residues. CDR1 MDHEN and CDR2 SYDVKM come from the germline V gene. CDR3 in DNA: TGTGCCAGCAGTTTAGTGGTGGGGGGTCAGCCCCAGCATTTT. It yields the protein CASSLVVGGQPQHF.

J is TRBJ2-5 and V is TRBV9; 7 bases are a match to TRBD1. The CDR3 is 14 residues long. CDR1 SGDLS and CDR2 YYNGEE come from the germline V gene. Trimming cost V 3 bases and J 2 bases; bases outside gene matches: 4. The CDR3 sequence is CASSAGTEQETQYF. CDR3 sequence (DNA): TGTGCCAGCAGCGCGGGGACAGAACAAGAGACCCAGTACTTC.

The chain joins TRBV7-3 to TRBJ2-1, with 8 bases that match TRBD1. With 2 bases clipped from V and 3 bases from J, the junction kept 9 bases outside the gene matches. From germline, CDR1 is SGHTA and CDR2 FQGTGA. There are 17 residues in the CDR3. The CDR3 spells CASSLLPTGVNYNEQFF. CDR3 nucleotide sequence: TGTGCCAGCAGCTTACTACCGACAGGGGTCAACTACAATGAGCAGTTCTTC.

CDR3 nucleotide sequence: TGTGCCAGCAGTTTATCGGGACAGGGGGCGGATGAAAAACTGTTTTTT. Residues: CASSLSGQGADEKLFF. The chain has TRBV27 and TRBJ1-4; 12 positions match TRBD1. The CDR3 loop spans 16 amino acids. Trimming at V came to 0 bases and at J to 6 bases, leaving 2 bases not matched to a gene. Germline V CDR1 and CDR2: MNHEY, SMNVEV (reference sequence).

The chain employs TRBV5-8 and TRBJ1-5; D may be TRBD1 (5 bases). This CDR3 region has 15 residues. CDR1 SGHTS and CDR2 YDEGEE come from the germline V gene. The V and J ends lost 2 bases and 6 bases respectively, with 15 bases between them. CDR3 coding DNA: TGTGCCAGCAGCTTTCGCGGGGCGTTCACTCAGCCCCAGCATTTT. Translation: CASSFRGAFTQPQHF.